This T cell receptor beta chain was sequenced in a study of T cell repertoires in cytomegalovirus infection. Study at large: Indicated by public TCR beta signatures were CMV infection and matching HLA type.

Study results and limitations: CMV carriers having the relevant HLA were flagged by cumulative public TCR beta family frequency. Within the response measured ex vivo, HLA-C-restricted CMV-specific TCR beta clonotypes were dominant.

As for this clonotype: Its target is unknown.

In germline, CDR1 is SGHVS, CDR2 FNYEAQ. V dropped 0 bases and J dropped 5 bases, with 11 bases sitting between them. The CDR3 is 14 amino acids. One entry per CDR3 protein, called by TCRdb with MiXCR from the reads. The data contain about 110,000 distinct CDR3 sequences, roughly 39% of them singletons. This chain links TRBV7-6 with TRBJ2-7, with D possibly matching TRBD1 (5 bases). This TCR was recovered from a human donor in good health (CMV status not recorded). Some clones in this sample may be carry-over from other donors' samples. The source was CD8+ T cells from cultured PBMCs, collected from culture after CMV antigen stimulation. The CDR3 nucleotides read TGTGCCAGCAGCTTAGCTCCCCTAGGGGACGAGCAGTACTTC. This sequence encodes CASSLAPLGDEQYF. The full variable domain, its missing parts supplied by reference TRBV7-6 and TRBJ2-7, is GAGVSQSPRYKVTKRGQDVALRCDPISGHVSLYWYRQALGQGPEFLTYFNYEAQQDKSGLPNDRFSAERPEGSISTLTIQRTEQRDSAMYRCASSLAPLGDEQYFGPGTRLTVT.